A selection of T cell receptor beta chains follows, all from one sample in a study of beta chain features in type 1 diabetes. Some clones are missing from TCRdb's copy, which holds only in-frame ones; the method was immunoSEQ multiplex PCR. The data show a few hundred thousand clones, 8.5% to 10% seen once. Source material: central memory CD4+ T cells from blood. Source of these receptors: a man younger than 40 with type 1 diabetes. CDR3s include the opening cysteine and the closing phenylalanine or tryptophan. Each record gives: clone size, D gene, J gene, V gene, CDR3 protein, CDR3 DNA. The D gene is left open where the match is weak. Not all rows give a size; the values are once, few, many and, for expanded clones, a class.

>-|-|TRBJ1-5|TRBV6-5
CASSRGVGQPQHF
TGTGCCAGCAGCCGAGGGGTCGGTCAGCCCCAGCATTTT
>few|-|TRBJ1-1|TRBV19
CASSIFGGRNTEAFF
TGTGCCAGTAGTATTTTCGGGGGCAGGAACACTGAAGCTTTCTTT
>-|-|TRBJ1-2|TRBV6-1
CASSETQVNYGYTF
TGTGCCAGCAGTGAAACACAGGTGAACTATGGCTACACCTTC
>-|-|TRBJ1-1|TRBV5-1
CASSLFQSNTEAFF
TGCGCCAGCAGCTTGTTTCAGTCGAACACTGAAGCTTTCTTT
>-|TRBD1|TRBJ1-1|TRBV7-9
CASSAWTGGAEAFF
TGTGCCAGCAGCGCCTGGACAGGGGGCGCTGAAGCTTTCTTT
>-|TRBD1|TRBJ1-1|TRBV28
CANQRTGTNTEAFF
TGTGCCAACCAAAGGACAGGGACGAACACTGAAGCTTTCTTT
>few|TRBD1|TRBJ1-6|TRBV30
CAWRRTGTYNSPLHF
TGTGCCTGGAGAAGGACAGGGACCTATAATTCACCCCTCCACTTT
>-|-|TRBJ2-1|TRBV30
CASRVRPIINEQFF
TGTGCCTCAAGGGTAAGACCCATAATCAATGAGCAGTTCTTC
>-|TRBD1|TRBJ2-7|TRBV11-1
CASSPGGSRYEQYF
TGTGCCAGCAGCCCAGGGGGTTCCCGCTACGAGCAGTACTTC
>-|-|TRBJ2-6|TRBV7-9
CASSLVEFGANVLTF
TGTGCCAGCAGCTTAGTGGAATTTGGGGCCAACGTCCTGACTTTC
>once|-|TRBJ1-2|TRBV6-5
CASRMRLGVTYGYTF
TGTGCCAGCAGAATGAGGTTGGGGGTTACCTATGGCTACACCTTC
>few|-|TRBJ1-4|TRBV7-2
CASSPYLANEKLFF
TGTGCCAGCAGCCCGTATTTGGCTAATGAAAAACTGTTTTTT
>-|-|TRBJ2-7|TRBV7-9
CASSLDFDRDYEQYF
TGTGCCAGCAGCTTAGATTTTGACCGTGACTACGAGCAGTACTTC
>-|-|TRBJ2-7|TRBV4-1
CASSQQNRYEQYF
TGCGCCAGCAGCCAACAGAACCGCTACGAGCAGTACTTC
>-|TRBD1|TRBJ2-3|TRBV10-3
CAIRGIGTGEDTQYF
TGTGCCATCAGGGGGATCGGGACAGGGGAAGATACGCAGTATTTT
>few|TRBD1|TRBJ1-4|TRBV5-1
CASSLGTGEGKLFF
TGCGCCAGCAGCTTGGGCACAGGGGAGGGAAAACTGTTTTTT